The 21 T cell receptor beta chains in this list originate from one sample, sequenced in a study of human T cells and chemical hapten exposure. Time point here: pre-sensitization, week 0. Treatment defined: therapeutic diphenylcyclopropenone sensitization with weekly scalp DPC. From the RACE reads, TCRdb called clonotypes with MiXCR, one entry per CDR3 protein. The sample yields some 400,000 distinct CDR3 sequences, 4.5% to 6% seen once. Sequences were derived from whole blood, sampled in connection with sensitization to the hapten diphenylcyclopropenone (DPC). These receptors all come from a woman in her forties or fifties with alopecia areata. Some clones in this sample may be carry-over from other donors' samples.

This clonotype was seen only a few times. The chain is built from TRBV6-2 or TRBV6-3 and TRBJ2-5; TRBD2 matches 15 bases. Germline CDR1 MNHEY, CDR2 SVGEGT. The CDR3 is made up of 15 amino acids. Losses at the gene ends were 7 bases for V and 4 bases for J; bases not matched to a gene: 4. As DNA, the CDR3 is TGTGCCAGCACCCCGGGACTAGCGGGAGGAGAGACCCAGTACTTC. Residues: CASTPGLAGGETQYF.

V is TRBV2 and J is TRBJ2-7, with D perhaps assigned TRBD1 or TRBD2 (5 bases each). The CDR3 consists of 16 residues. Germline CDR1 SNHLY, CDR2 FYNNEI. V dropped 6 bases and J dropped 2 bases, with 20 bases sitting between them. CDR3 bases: TGTGCCAGCAGGGAGCTTACCGGGACGGGGACCTACGAGCAGTACTTC. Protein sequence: CASRELTGTGTYEQYF.

The CDR3 DNA reads TGCGCCAGCAGAGGAGGGGCTCGGGCTAATGAAAAACTGTTTTTT. Protein product: CASRGGARANEKLFF. The chain combines TRBV5-1 with TRBJ1-4, with TRBD1 as a possible D gene (5 bases). The V gene's germline CDR1 is SGHRS and CDR2 YFSETQ. Trimming took 5 bases from V and 3 from J, leaving 14 bases between them. The CDR3 loop spans 15 amino acids.

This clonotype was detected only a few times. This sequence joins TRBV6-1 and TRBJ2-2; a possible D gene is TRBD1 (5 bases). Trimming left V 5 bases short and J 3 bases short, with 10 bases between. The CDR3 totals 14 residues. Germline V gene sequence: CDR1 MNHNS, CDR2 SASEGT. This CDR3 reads CASSQGFDTGELFF. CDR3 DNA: TGTGCCAGCAGTCAGGGATTTGACACCGGGGAGCTGTTTTTT.

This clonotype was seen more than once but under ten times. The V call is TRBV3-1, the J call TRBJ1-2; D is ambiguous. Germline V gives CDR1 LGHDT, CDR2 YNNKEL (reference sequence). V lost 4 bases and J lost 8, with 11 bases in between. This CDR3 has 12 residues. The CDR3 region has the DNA TGTGCCAGCAGCCCAGGCGGTATCGGCTACACCTTC. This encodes CASSPGGIGYTF.

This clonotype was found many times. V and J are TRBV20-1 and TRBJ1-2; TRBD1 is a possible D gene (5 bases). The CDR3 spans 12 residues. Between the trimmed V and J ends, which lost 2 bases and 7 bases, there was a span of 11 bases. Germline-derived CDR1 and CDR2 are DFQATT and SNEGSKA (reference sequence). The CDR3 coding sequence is TGCAGTGCTAGACAGGGAAGATTTGGCTACACCTTC. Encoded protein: CSARQGRFGYTF.

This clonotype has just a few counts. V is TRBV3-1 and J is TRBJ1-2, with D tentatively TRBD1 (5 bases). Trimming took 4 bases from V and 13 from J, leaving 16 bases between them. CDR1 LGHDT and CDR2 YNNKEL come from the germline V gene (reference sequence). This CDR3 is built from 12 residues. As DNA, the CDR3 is TGTGCCAGCAGCCTACCGGGACGGTTTTGCACCTTC. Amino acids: CASSLPGRFCTF.

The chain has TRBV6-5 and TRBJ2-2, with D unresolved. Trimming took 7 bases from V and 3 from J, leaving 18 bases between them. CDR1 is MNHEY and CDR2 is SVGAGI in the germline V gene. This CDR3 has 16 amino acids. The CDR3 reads CASTRTLAPDTGELFF. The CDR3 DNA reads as TGTGCCAGCACGCGGACCTTAGCACCCGACACCGGGGAGCTGTTTTTT.

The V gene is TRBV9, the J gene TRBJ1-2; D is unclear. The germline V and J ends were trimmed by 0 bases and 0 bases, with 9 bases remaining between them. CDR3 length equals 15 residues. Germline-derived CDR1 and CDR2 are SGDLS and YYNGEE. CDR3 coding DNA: TGTGCCAGCAGCGTAGGGAGGGCAGCTAACTATGGCTACACCTTC. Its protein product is CASSVGRAANYGYTF.

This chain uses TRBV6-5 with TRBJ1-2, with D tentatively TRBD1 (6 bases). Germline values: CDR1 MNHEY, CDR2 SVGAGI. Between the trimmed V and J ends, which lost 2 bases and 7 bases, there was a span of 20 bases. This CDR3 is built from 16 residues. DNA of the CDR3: TGTGCCAGCAGTTACGCGGGACACCCGGCTTTTGGTGGCTACACCTTC. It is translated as CASSYAGHPAFGGYTF.

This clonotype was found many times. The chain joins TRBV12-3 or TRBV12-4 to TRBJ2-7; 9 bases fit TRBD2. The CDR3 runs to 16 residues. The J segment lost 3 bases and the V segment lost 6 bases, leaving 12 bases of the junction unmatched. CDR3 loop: CASSLSGTSRYYEQYF. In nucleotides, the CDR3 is TGTGCCAGCAGCCTCTCCGGGACTAGCAGATACTACGAGCAGTACTTC.

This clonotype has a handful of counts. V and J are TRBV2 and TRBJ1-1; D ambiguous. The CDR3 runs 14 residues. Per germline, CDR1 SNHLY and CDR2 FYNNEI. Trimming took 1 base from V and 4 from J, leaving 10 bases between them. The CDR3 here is CASSEGVGFTEAFF. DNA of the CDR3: TGTGCCAGCAGTGAAGGGGTAGGGTTCACTGAAGCTTTCTTT.

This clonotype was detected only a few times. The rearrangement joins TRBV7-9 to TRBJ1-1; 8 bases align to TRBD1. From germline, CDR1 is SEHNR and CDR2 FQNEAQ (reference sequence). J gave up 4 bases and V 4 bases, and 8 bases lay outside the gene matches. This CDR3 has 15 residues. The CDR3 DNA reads TGTGCCAGCAGCTCCCCGGCAGACAGGGGCACTGAAGCTTTCTTT. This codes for CASSSPADRGTEAFF.

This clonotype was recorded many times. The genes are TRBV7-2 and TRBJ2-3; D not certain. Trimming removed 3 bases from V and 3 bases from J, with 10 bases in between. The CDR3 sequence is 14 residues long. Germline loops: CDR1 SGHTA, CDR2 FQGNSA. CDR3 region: CASSFGRSTDTQYF. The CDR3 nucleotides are TGTGCCAGCAGCTTCGGACGATCAACAGATACGCAGTATTTT.

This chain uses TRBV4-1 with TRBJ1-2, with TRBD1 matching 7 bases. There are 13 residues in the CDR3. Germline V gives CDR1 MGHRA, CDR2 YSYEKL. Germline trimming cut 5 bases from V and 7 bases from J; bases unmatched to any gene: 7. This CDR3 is CASSYRDSSGYTF. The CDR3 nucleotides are TGCGCCAGCAGCTATAGGGACAGCAGTGGCTACACCTTC.

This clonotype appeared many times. CDR3 DNA sequence: TGCGCTGGGGGGGACACTAGCGGGAGATCTGGGGAGCAGTACTTC. Translating it yields CAGGDTSGRSGEQYF. The chain has TRBV20-1 and TRBJ2-7; 11 bases map to TRBD2. In germline, CDR1 is DFQATT, CDR2 SNEGSKA (reference sequence). This CDR3 spans 15 amino acids.

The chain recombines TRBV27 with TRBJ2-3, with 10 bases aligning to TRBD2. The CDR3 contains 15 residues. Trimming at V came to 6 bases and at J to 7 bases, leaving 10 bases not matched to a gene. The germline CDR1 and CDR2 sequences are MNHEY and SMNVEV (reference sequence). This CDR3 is CASREYSGGFHTQYF. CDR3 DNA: TGTGCCAGCAGGGAATATAGCGGGGGGTTTCATACGCAGTATTTT.

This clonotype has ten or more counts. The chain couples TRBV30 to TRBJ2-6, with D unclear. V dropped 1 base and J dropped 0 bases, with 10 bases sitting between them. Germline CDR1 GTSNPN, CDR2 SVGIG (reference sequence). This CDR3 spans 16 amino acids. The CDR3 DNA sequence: TGTGCCTGGAGTGCACGTCCGCTCTCTGGGGCCAACGTCCTGACTTTC. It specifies CAWSARPLSGANVLTF.

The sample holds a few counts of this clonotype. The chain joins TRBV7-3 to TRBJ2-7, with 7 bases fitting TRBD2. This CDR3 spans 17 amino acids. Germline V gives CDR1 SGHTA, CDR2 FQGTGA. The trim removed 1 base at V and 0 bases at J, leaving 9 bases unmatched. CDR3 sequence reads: CASSLSGRRGSSYEQYF. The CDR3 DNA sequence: TGTGCCAGCAGCTTAAGTGGTAGGCGGGGGAGCTCCTACGAGCAGTACTTC.

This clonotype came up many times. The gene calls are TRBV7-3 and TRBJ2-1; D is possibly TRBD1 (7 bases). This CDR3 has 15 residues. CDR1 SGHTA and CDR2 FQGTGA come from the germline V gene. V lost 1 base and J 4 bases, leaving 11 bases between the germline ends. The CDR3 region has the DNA TGTGCCAGCAGCTTAAACAGGGGACTTTACAATGAGCAGTTCTTC. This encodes CASSLNRGLYNEQFF.

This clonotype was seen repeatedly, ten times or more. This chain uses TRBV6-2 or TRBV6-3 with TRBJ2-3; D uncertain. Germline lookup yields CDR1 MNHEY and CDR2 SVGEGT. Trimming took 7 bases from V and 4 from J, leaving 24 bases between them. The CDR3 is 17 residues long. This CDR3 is CASIPGVVSRFADTQYF. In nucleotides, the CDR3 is TGTGCCAGCATTCCAGGAGTGGTCTCACGTTTTGCAGATACGCAGTATTTT.